One and the same sample provided the 21 T cell receptor beta chains below, sequenced in a study of patients and donors after allogeneic stem cell transplantation. TCRdb re-called the RT-PCR reads through MiXCR, storing one row per CDR3 protein. The sample lists 30,000 to 40,000 distinct CDR3 sequences, 37% occurring once. What was sequenced was blood, either unsorted or a sorted T cell fraction (not recorded which). Source of these receptors: a human donor who was either an allogeneic HSCT recipient or a stem cell or donor lymphocyte infusion donor (not recorded which). It is not recorded whose cells these are; they may come from a transplant donor.

The rearrangement uses TRBV6-5 and TRBJ1-2, with a weak D call TRBD1 (6 bases). Trimming removed 6 bases from V and 3 bases from J, with 11 bases in between. Germline CDR1 MNHEY, CDR2 SVGAGI. There are 13 residues in the CDR3. CDR3 nucleotide sequence: TGTGCCAGCAGGACCACAGGGTACTATGGCTACACCTTC. Translation gives CASRTTGYYGYTF.

The chain carries TRBV4-3 and TRBJ2-4; TRBD1 or TRBD2 may be the D gene (5 bases each). There are 17 residues in the CDR3. Trimming removed 3 bases at V and 0 bases at J, with 15 bases between. CDR1 and CDR2 (germline): LGHNA, YSLEER. The CDR3 spells CASSQERDLLAKNIQYF. CDR3 sequence (DNA): TGCGCCAGCAGCCAGGAACGGGACCTCCTAGCCAAAAACATTCAGTACTTC.

This clonotype was recorded once. CDR3 in amino acids: CASSFTGGRAWETQYF. CDR3 DNA sequence: TGTGCCAGCAGTTTTACCGGCGGGAGGGCCTGGGAGACCCAGTACTTC. The rearrangement uses TRBV12-3 or TRBV12-4 and TRBJ2-5; 9 bases fit TRBD2. V lost 3 bases and J lost 5; bases outside the gene matches: 10. The CDR3 sequence is 16 residues long.

This clonotype was recorded many times. The chain joins TRBV20-1 to TRBJ2-4, with 11 nucleotides matching TRBD2. Germline CDR1 and CDR2: DFQATT and SNEGSKA (reference sequence). J gave up 7 bases and V 1 base, and 15 bases lay outside the gene matches. This CDR3 contains 18 residues. CDR3 DNA sequence: TGCAGTGCTAGAGTGTCTAGCGGGAGGCCTGGGATGGAGAACATTCAGTACTTC. The encoded protein is CSARVSSGRPGMENIQYF.

The rearrangement joins TRBV4-2 to TRBJ1-1; D is possibly TRBD1 (6 bases). Trimming cost V 4 bases and J 4 bases, with 16 bases left between them. Germline lookup yields CDR1 LGHNA and CDR2 YNFKEQ. The CDR3 totals 15 residues. DNA of the CDR3: TGTGCCAGCAGCCCTCTCGCCGGGGGCCGCACTGAAGCTTTCTTT. It encodes CASSPLAGGRTEAFF.

This clonotype came up a few times. The chain couples TRBV11-3 to TRBJ2-7; 8 bases map to TRBD1. The germline gives CDR1 SGHNT, CDR2 YENEEA. Trimming cost V 3 bases and J 4 bases; bases outside gene matches: 5. The CDR3 is made up of 14 amino acids. The CDR3 region has the DNA TGTGCCAGCAGCTTCAGGGGGCGTTCATACGAGCAGTACTTC. This codes for CASSFRGRSYEQYF.

V gene TRBV5-1 combines with J gene TRBJ2-7; unclear D gene. The CDR3 loop spans 13 amino acids. V shed 0 bases and J shed 3 bases, with 7 bases lying between them. CDR1 and CDR2 from the germline V gene are SGHRS and YFSETQ. The CDR3 region is CASSLGPNYEQYF. The CDR3 DNA sequence: TGCGCCAGCAGCTTGGGACCAAACTACGAGCAGTACTTC.

The V gene is TRBV19, the J gene TRBJ1-5, with TRBD1 matching over 7 bases. CDR3 length equals 13 residues. From germline, CDR1 is LNHDA and CDR2 SQIVND (reference sequence). Germline trimming cut 5 bases from V and 5 bases from J; bases unmatched to any gene: 3. The CDR3 region is CASSRQGDQPQHF. The DNA of the CDR3 is TGTGCCAGTAGTCGACAGGGAGATCAGCCCCAGCATTTT.

The rearrangement uses TRBV7-2 and TRBJ1-1, with no clear D. CDR1 SGHTA and CDR2 FQGNSA come from the germline V gene. Trimming took 1 base from V and 7 from J, leaving 16 bases between them. This CDR3 comprises 15 residues. The CDR3 reads CASSLGAGSYGEAFF. The CDR3 nucleotides are TGTGCCAGCAGCTTAGGGGCAGGTTCTTACGGTGAAGCTTTCTTT.

The chain employs TRBV4-2 and TRBJ1-5; 8 bases agree with TRBD1. This CDR3 has 15 residues. The trim removed 3 bases at V and 3 bases at J, leaving 4 bases unmatched. Germline V gene lookup returns CDR1 LGHNA and CDR2 YNFKEQ. The CDR3 loop reads CASSQMTGVNQPQHF. CDR3 sequence (DNA): TGTGCCAGCAGCCAGATGACAGGGGTCAATCAGCCCCAGCATTTT.

This clonotype showed up just a few times. V usage is TRBV7-2 and J usage is TRBJ1-2, with D hard to call. V lost 1 base, J lost 5 bases, and 14 bases lay in between. This CDR3 spans 15 amino acids. CDR1 and CDR2 from the germline V gene are SGHTA and FQGNSA. The CDR3 sequence: CASSLGMVESYGYTF. The CDR3 DNA follows: TGTGCCAGCAGCTTAGGGATGGTGGAATCATATGGCTACACCTTC.

This clonotype was seen a few times. This chain links TRBV5-1 with TRBJ2-5; D call uncertain. Germline assignment: CDR1 SGHRS and CDR2 YFSETQ. The CDR3 covers 13 residues. Trimming removed 4 bases at V and 1 base at J, with 8 bases between. This CDR3 is CASSVGPQETQYF. The CDR3 coding sequence is TGCGCCAGCAGCGTAGGCCCCCAAGAGACCCAGTACTTC.

This clonotype was seen only a few times. The chain combines TRBV4-2 with TRBJ1-2, with a possible D match to TRBD1 (5 bases). With 2 bases removed from V and 4 bases from J, the gap between germline ends came to 8 bases. From germline, CDR1 is LGHNA and CDR2 YNFKEQ. The CDR3 sequence is 13 residues long. This chain's CDR3 is CASSQTGVYGYTF. In DNA form, the CDR3 reads TGTGCCAGCAGCCAAACAGGAGTCTATGGCTACACCTTC.

This chain joins TRBV11-2 and TRBJ1-2; 8 bases map to TRBD1. In germline, CDR1 is SGHAT, CDR2 FQNNGV. This CDR3 region has 15 residues. With V trimmed by 0 bases and J by 8 bases, 8 bases remained unmatched. CDR3 sequence reads: CASSLDGRGPRGYTF. In DNA form, the CDR3 reads TGTGCCAGCAGCTTAGATGGCAGGGGGCCAAGGGGCTACACCTTC.

CDR3 loop: CSADGTSGNYNEQFF. The CDR3 nucleotides are TGCAGTGCGGACGGGACTAGCGGGAACTACAATGAGCAGTTCTTC. The V gene is TRBV20-1, the J gene TRBJ2-1, with TRBD2 identical over 13 bases. This CDR3 is built from 15 residues. After removal of 6 bases from V and 3 bases from J, the junction contained 5 bases not matched to a gene. Germline CDR1 DFQATT, CDR2 SNEGSKA (reference sequence).

The chain links TRBV20-1 to TRBJ1-3; D not certain. The V and J ends lost 6 bases and 0 bases respectively, with 15 bases between them. The length of the CDR3 is 15 residues. From germline, CDR1 is DFQATT and CDR2 SNEGSKA (reference sequence). The DNA of the CDR3 is TGCAGTGCCATTTCCAAGGGTTCCTCTGGAAACACCATATATTTT. Translated, it gives CSAISKGSSGNTIYF.

Only a few counts were recorded for this clonotype. The rearrangement uses TRBV10-3 and TRBJ1-5, with a weak D call TRBD1 (6 bases). There are 14 residues in the CDR3. Germline CDR1 ENHRY, CDR2 SYGVKD. With 3 bases removed from V and 4 bases from J, the gap between germline ends came to 10 bases. The chain's CDR3 is CAISDRTVNQPQHF. The DNA of the CDR3 is TGTGCCATCAGTGACAGGACAGTTAATCAGCCCCAGCATTTT.

In its sample, this clonotype was seen a few times. The chain is built from TRBV2 and TRBJ2-5; D is perhaps TRBD1 or TRBD2 (5 bases each). Trimming left V 2 bases short and J 5 bases short, with 15 bases between. This CDR3 spans 15 amino acids. Germline V gene sequence: CDR1 SNHLY, CDR2 FYNNEI. The CDR3 DNA reads TGTGCCAGCAGTGAACATCGGGGCTTCCTCGAGACCCAGTACTTC. It translates to CASSEHRGFLETQYF.

This chain connects TRBV20-1 to TRBJ2-7, with 8 bases aligning to TRBD1. This CDR3 spans 15 amino acids. V was clipped by 1 base and J by 3 bases; unmatched bases: 8. CDR1 DFQATT and CDR2 SNEGSKA come from the germline V gene (reference sequence). CDR3: CSARASGDRHYEQYV. For the CDR3, the DNA is TGCAGTGCTAGAGCATCGGGGGACAGGCACTACGAGCAGTACGTC.

V gene TRBV5-1 combines with J gene TRBJ2-2, with D possibly matching TRBD2 (6 bases). Germline V gene data show CDR1 as SGHRS and CDR2 as YFSETQ. Trimming removed 0 bases at V and 2 bases at J, with 8 bases between. The CDR3 has 15 residues. The CDR3 region is CASSLGLDNTGELFF. The CDR3 nucleotides are TGCGCCAGCAGCTTGGGACTAGACAACACCGGGGAGCTGTTTTTT.

The sample holds many counts of this clonotype. The chain carries TRBV4-3 and TRBJ1-3; D is undetermined. Germline V gene data show CDR1 as LGHNA and CDR2 as YSLEER. CDR3 length: 15 residues. With 0 bases removed from V and 3 bases from J, the gap between germline ends came to 9 bases. CDR3 loop: CASSQDVTHGNTIYF. CDR3 coding DNA: TGCGCCAGCAGCCAAGATGTCACACATGGAAACACCATATATTTT.